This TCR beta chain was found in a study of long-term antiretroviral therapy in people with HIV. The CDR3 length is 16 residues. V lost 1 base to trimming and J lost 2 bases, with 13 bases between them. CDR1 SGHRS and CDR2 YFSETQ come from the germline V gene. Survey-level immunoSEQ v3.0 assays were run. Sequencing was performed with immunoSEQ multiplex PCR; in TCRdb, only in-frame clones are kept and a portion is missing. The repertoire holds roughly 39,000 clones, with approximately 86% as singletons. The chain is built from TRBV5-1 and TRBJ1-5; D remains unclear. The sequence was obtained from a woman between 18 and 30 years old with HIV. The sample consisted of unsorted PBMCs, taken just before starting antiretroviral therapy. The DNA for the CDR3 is TGCGCCAGCAGCTTGAACGGGAATGTCGGCAATCAGCCCCAGCATTTT. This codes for CASSLNGNVGNQPQHF. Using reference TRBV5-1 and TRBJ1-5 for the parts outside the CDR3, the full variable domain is KAGVTQTPRYLIKTRGQQVTLSCSPISGHRSVSWYQQTPGQGLQFLFEYFSETQRNKGNFPGRFSGRQFSNSRSEMNVSTLELGDSALYLCASSLNGNVGNQPQHFGDGTRLSIL.